One T cell receptor beta chain is described in this entry. As yet, its antigen is unknown. Between the trimmed V and J ends, which lost 7 bases and 6 bases, there was a span of 15 bases. Per germline, CDR1 MNHNY and CDR2 SVGAGI (reference sequence). CDR3 length equals 14 residues. These data come from a study of cytomegalovirus exposure and HLA in healthy donors. Study results and limitations: The presence/absence work took it that sequencing depth was about the same across donors. Follow-up analysis seemed to connect common viral pathogens with several of the most significant clusters identified. DRB1 showed the most TCR associations and HLA-C the fewest in a later analysis, as rates varied by HLA locus.

A multiplex PCR was run with 60 Vbeta primers and 13 Jbeta primers. Only in-frame clones appear in the TCRdb table, and some are missing; sequencing was by immunoSEQ multiplex PCR. This table has about 240,000 clones, roughly 81% appearing once. Sequenced input: PBMCs. The V and J genes are TRBV6-6 and TRBJ2-2; D is possibly TRBD2 (6 bases). This clonotype originated in a girl aged 2-10 years in good health and CMV-seronegative. The CDR3 sequence is CASKSGDVPGELFF. The CDR3 DNA sequence: TGTGCCAGCAAATCGGGAGACGTCCCCGGGGAGCTGTTTTTT.